A selection of T cell receptor beta chains follows, all from one sample in a study of beta chain features in type 1 diabetes. Some clones are missing from TCRdb's copy, which holds only in-frame ones; the method was immunoSEQ multiplex PCR. The sample lists around 500,000 clones, over 10% occurring once. What was sequenced was naive CD4+ T cells from blood. Receptor source: a woman in her late teens or twenties in good health. Each CDR3 is given with its conserved first and last residue. The D gene is left open where the match is weak. Expanded clones get a size class; other rows say once, few or many, or leave the size out.

-	TRBV2	-	TRBJ2-1	CASRRRAPKGEQFF	TGTGCCAGCAGGAGACGAGCCCCTAAGGGTGAGCAGTTCTTC
-	TRBV19	-	TRBJ2-6	CASSPGETGANVLTF	TGTGCCAGTAGCCCCGGGGAGACTGGGGCCAACGTCCTGACTTTC
-	TRBV27	-	TRBJ1-4	CASSPPRILGGEKLFF	TGTGCCAGCAGTCCCCCCCGTATACTCGGTGGTGAAAAACTGTTTTTT
-	TRBV4-3	-	TRBJ2-3	CASSQQDRDTQYF	TGCGCCAGCAGCCAGCAGGACCGGGATACGCAGTATTTT
few	TRBV4-3	-	TRBJ1-2	CASSRDTSGANYGYTF	TGCGCCAGCAGCCGGGATACGTCCGGAGCTAACTATGGCTACACCTTC
-	TRBV30	-	TRBJ1-1	CAWSVRAATEAFF	TGTGCCTGGAGTGTACGCGCGGCCACTGAAGCTTTCTTT
-	TRBV29-1	-	TRBJ2-3	CSTTLPGPTDTQYF	TGCAGCACCACATTGCCGGGCCCGACAGATACGCAGTATTTT
few	TRBV6-5	-	TRBJ2-3	CASSSQGSTDTQYF	TGTGCCAGCAGTTCACAGGGTAGCACAGATACGCAGTATTTT
few	TRBV9	TRBD2	TRBJ2-3	CASSVGPSGGTDTQYF	TGTGCCAGCAGCGTAGGACCTAGCGGGGGCACAGATACGCAGTATTTT
few	TRBV14	-	TRBJ1-1	CASSRGRQEAFF	TGTGCCAGCAGCCGAGGAAGGCAAGAAGCTTTCTTT
few	TRBV7-9	-	TRBJ1-3	CASSAWGNYSGNTIYF	TGTGCCAGCAGCGCTTGGGGGAACTACTCTGGAAACACCATATATTTT
-	TRBV7-2	TRBD2	TRBJ2-5	CASSPIRALAEETQYF	TGTGCCAGCAGCCCAATCCGGGCACTAGCGGAAGAGACCCAGTACTTC
-	TRBV29-1	-	TRBJ1-4	CSAGGGIPGEKLFF	TGCAGCGCCGGGGGCGGGATTCCAGGTGAAAAACTGTTTTTT
-	TRBV7-9	-	TRBJ2-7	CASSPLSYEQYF	TGTGCCAGCAGCCCCCTCAGCTACGAGCAGTACTTC
-	TRBV7-2	TRBD1	TRBJ1-4	CASSSATGGTEKLFF	TGTGCCAGCAGCTCAGCGACAGGGGGGACTGAAAAACTGTTTTTT
-	TRBV30	-	TRBJ1-2	CAWSVGPTIYGYTF	TGTGCCTGGAGTGTAGGACCGACAATATATGGCTACACCTTC
few	TRBV18	-	TRBJ2-1	CASSPNGGLRNEQFF	TGTGCCAGCTCCCCAAATGGGGGACTTAGGAATGAGCAGTTCTTC
few	TRBV4-3	TRBD2	TRBJ2-7	CASSQRGRYLSEQYF	TGCGCCAGCAGCCAACGCGGGAGGTATCTTTCCGAGCAGTACTTC
-	TRBV5-1	-	TRBJ2-3	CASRQIASTDTQYF	TGCGCCAGCAGGCAAATAGCTAGCACAGATACGCAGTATTTT
-	TRBV5-1	-	TRBJ2-1	CASSPEGYEQFF	TGCGCCAGCAGCCCCGAGGGATATGAGCAGTTCTTC
few	TRBV5-1	TRBD1	TRBJ2-7	CASRAGQGIYEQYF	TGCGCCAGCAGGGCGGGACAGGGAATCTACGAGCAGTACTTC
few	TRBV7-2	TRBD2	TRBJ2-5	CASSPPGLAGETQYF	TGTGCCAGCAGCCCTCCGGGACTAGCGGGAGAGACCCAGTACTTC
once	TRBV6-5	-	TRBJ1-1	CASSLDRSPNTEAFF	TGTGCCAGCAGCTTGGACCGGAGCCCTAACACTGAAGCTTTCTTT